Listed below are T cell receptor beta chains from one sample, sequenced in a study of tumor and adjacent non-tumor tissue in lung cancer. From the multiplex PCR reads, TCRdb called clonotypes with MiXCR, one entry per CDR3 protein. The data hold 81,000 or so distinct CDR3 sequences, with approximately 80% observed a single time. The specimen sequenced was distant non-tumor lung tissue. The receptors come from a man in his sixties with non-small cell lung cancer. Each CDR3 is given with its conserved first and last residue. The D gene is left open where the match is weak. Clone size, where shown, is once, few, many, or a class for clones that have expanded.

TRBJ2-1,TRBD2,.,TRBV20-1,CSSRVSSGTNEQFF,TGCAGTTCTAGAGTCAGTAGCGGGACGAATGAGCAGTTCTTC
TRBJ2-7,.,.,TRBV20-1,CSTSPVGYGHYF,TGCAGTACTTCCCCCGTGGGGTACGGGCACTACTTC
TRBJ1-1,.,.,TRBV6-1,CASSGDGGDTEAFF,TGTGCCAGCAGTGGAGACGGGGGCGACACTGAAGCTTTCTTC
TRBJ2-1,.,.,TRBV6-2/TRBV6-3,CASTDWTVRNEQSF,TGTGCCAGCACCGACTGGACAGTCCGCAATGAGCAGTCCTTC
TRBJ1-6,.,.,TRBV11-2,CASSLEGDNNSPLLF,TGTGCCAGCAGCTTAGAAGGGGACAATAATTCGCCCCTCCTCTTT
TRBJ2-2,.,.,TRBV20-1,CSTRDPTGMATGELFF,TGCAGTACTAGAGACCCAACAGGCATGGCAACTGGGGAGCTGTTTTTT
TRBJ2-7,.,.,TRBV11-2,CASSVLHSSYEQCF,TGTGCCAGTAGCGTACTGCACAGCTCCTACGAGCAGTGCTTC
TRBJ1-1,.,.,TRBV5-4,CGNSAGRQVRGDTEAFF,TGTGGCAACAGCGCCGGTCGACAGGTACGAGGCGACACTGAAGCTTTCTTT
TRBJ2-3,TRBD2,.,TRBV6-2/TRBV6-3,CASGLAGESDTQYF,TGTGCCAGCGGACTAGCGGGAGAATCAGATACCCAGTATTTT
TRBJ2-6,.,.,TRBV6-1,CDSSECPSGANVLTF,TGTGACAGTAGTGAATGTCCTTCTGGGGCCAACGTCCTGACTTTC
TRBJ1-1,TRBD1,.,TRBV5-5,CASILGQADTEAFF,TGTGCTAGCATCTTGGGACAGGCTGACACTGAAGCTTTCTTT
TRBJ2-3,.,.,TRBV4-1,CASSQGDSTDTQYF,TGCGCCAGCAGCCAAGGGGACTCCACAGATACGCAGTATTTT
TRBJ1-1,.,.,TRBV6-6,CPSSYGKAEAFF,TGTCCCAGCAGTTACGGGAAGGCTGAAGCTTTCTTC
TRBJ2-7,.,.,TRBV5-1,CARSASLAGYERYF,TGCGCCAGGAGCGCCAGCCTGGCGGGCTACGAGCGGTACTTC
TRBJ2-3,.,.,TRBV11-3,CVSRGGADTQYF,TGTGTGAGCAGGGGGGGGGCAGATACGCAGTATTTT
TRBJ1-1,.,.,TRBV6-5,CASITRRLRGDIEAFF,TGTGCCAGCATAACCCGAAGGCTACGCGGAGACATTGAAGCTTTCTTT
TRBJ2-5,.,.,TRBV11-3,CVSNQKETQYF,TGTGTCAGCAACCAAAAAGAGACCCAGTACTTC
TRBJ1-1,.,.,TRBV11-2,CASSPDRLNTESFF,TGTGCCAGCAGCCCTGACAGGCTTAACACTGAATCTTTCTTT
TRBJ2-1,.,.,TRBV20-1,CRHYGALNYNEQFF,TGCAGGCACTACGGGGCCCTGAACTACAATGAGCAGTTCTTC
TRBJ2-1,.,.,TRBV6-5,CPNSYSPSRNEQFF,TGTCCCAACAGTTACTCCCCATCGAGGAATGAGCAGTTCTTC
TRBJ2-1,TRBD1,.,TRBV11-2,CASISGQVQGTQFF,TGTGCCAGCATCTCTGGACAGGTCCAAGGGACCCAGTTCTTC
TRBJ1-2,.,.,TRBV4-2,CAPRPPGTYGYTF,TGTGCTCCCAGACCACCAGGGACCTATGGCTACACCTTC
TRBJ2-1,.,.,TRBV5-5,CASSSPLGRYNEQMF,TGTGCCAGCAGCTCCCCACTAGGACGATACAATGAGCAGATGTTC
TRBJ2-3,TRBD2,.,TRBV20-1,CSARVPSGGDSTDTQYF,TGCAGTGCTAGAGTCCCTAGTGGGGGGGACAGCACAGATACGCAGTATTTT
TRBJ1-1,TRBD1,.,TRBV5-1,CASSLSQGDTEAFF,TGCGCCAGCAGCTTGTCCCAGGGGGACACTGAAGCTTTCTTT
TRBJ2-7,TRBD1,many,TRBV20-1,CSARDLRGQGAPHEQYF,TGCAGTGCTAGAGACCTTCGCGGACAGGGGGCGCCCCACGAGCAGTACTTC
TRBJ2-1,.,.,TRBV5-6,CASSQHTGEVYNEQFF,TGTGCCAGTAGTCAGCACACGGGGGAAGTCTACAATGAGCAGTTCTTC
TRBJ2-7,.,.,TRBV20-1,CSVSAVTYVQYF,TGTAGTGTTAGTGCGGTCACCTACGTGCAGTACTTC
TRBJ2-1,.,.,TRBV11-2,CASSQDRSHLYEQFF,TGTGCCAGCAGCCAAGACAGGTCTCACCTCTACGAGCAGTTCTTC
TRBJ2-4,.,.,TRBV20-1,CSVRVVDRALQVAKNVQYF,TGCAGTGTTAGAGTCGTCGACCGGGCCCTACAGGTGGCCAAAAACGTTCAGTACTTC
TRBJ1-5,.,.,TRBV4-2,CASSQEPWDNNQPQHF,TGTGCCAGCAGCCAAGAACCATGGGATAACAATCAGCCCCAGCATTTT
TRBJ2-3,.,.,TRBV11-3,CARSFQRADTQYF,TGTGCCAGGAGCTTTCAGCGTGCAGATACGCAGTATTTT
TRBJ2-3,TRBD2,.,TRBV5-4,CDSRLRASGSGDTQYF,TGTGACAGCAGGTTGCGGGCTAGCGGGAGTGGTGATACGCAGTATTTT
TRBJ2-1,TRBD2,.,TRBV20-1,CCARGEREGLSEQFF,TGCTGTGCTAGAGGAGAAAGGGAGGGCCTAAGCGAGCAGTTCTTC
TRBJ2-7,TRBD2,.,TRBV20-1,CSARSPIGGYEQYF,TGCAGTGCTAGATCCCCCATCGGGGGGTATGAGCAGTACTTC
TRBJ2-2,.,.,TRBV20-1,CSAREIAEYTGELFF,TGTAGTGCTAGAGAGATAGCGGAGTACACCGGGGAGCTGTTTTTT
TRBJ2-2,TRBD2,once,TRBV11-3,CASSSRGAGGYKTGELFF,TGTGCCAGTAGCTCTCGGGGAGCGGGAGGATACAAAACCGGGGAGCTGTTTTTT
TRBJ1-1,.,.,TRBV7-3,CTSSLRQNTEAFF,TGTACCAGCAGTTTAAGACAGAACACTGAAGCTTTCTTT
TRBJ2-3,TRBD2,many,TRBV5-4,CASSLVLAGGTDTQYF,TGTGCCAGCAGCTTGGTTCTAGCGGGGGGCACAGATACGCAGTATTTT
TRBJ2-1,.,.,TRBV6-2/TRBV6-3,CTSSRRGYNEQFF,TGTACCAGCAGTCGCCGCGGATACAATGAGCAGTTCTTC
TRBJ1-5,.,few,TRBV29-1,CSGVRSGGNQPQHF,TGCAGTGGTGTCCGATCGGGGGGCAATCAGCCCCAGCATTTT
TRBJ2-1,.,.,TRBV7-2,CASSYKIGTAHNEQFF,TGTGCCAGCAGCTATAAGATCGGGACTGCTCACAATGAGCAGTTCTTC
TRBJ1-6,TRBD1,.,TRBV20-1,CSAIRDRDGSPIQF,TGCAGTGCTATCCGGGACAGGGACGGGTCACCCATCCAGTTC
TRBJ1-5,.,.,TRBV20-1,CSAPPGPNQLQHF,TGCAGTGCCCCCCCGGGCCCCAATCAGCTCCAGCATTTT
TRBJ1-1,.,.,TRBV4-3,CASNQDVPGSSDAEAFF,TGCGCCAGCAACCAAGACGTTCCGGGCAGTTCGGACGCTGAAGCTTTCTTT
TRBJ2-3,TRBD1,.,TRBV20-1,CSATGRGLSTDTQYF,TGCAGTGCTACAGGCAGGGGGTTGAGCACAGATACGCAATATTTT
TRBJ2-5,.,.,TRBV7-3,CASSLNPGQRETHYF,TGTGCCAGCAGCCTCAACCCCGGTCAGCGAGAGACCCATTACTTC
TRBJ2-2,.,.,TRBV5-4,CASSLNGQRQTNTGELFF,TGTGCCAGCAGCTTGAATGGTCAGCGGCAAACGAACACCGGGGAGCTATTTTTT
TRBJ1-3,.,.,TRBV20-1,CSVIVVDTIYF,TGCAGTGTTATAGTTGTGGACACCATATATTTT
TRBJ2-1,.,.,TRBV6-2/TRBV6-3,CASRSPSAHTNEQFF,TGTGCCAGCCGAAGTCCTAGCGCCCATACGAATGAGCAGTTCTTC